A selection of T cell receptor beta chains follows, all from one sample in a study of blood T cell repertoires in COVID-19. Sequencing used immunoSEQ multiplex PCR; TCRdb keeps in-frame clones, though not all of them. This sample has 150,000 to 180,000 clones, with around 83% found just once. Sample: peripheral blood. Receptors originate from a woman aged 55-70 years with acute or convalescent COVID-19. Both conserved end residues are part of each CDR3. The order of the fields is D gene, clone size, J gene, V gene, CDR3 DNA, CDR3 protein. The D gene is left open where the match is weak. Size is omitted from some rows. Given values are once, few, many or a class for expanded clones.

>.|.|TRBJ1-2|TRBV6-5
TGTGCCAGCAGTAACCTCGGACAGAGCTATGGCTACACCTTC
CASSNLGQSYGYTF
>.|.|TRBJ1-2|TRBV18
TGTGCCAGCTCACCAGTAGGAGAGGCTGGCTACACCTTC
CASSPVGEAGYTF
>.|once|TRBJ2-7|TRBV7-2
TGTGCCAGCAGCTTAGCCAAAGGCAGGGGCACCTACGAGCAGTACTTC
CASSLAKGRGTYEQYF
>TRBD1|.|TRBJ1-1|TRBV6-2/TRBV6-3
TGTGCCAGCAGTAGACCCGGGACAGGGGCTTACGGGACTGAAGCTTTCTTT
CASSRPGTGAYGTEAFF
>TRBD1|.|TRBJ2-5|TRBV11-2
TGTGCCAGCAGCCTCGGGACAGGGGCGGGAGAGACCCAGTACTTC
CASSLGTGAGETQYF
>TRBD1|.|TRBJ1-1|TRBV6-5
TGTGCCAGCAGTCGCGACAGGGGCACTGAAGCTTTCTTT
CASSRDRGTEAFF
>TRBD1|.|TRBJ2-7|TRBV18
TGTGCCAGCTCTCCCGACAGGGCCTACGAGCAGTACTTC
CASSPDRAYEQYF
>.|.|TRBJ1-2|TRBV5-1
TGCGCCAGCAGCTTGATGGCAGGGCGAGGCTACACCTTC
CASSLMAGRGYTF
>.|.|TRBJ1-5|TRBV3-1/TRBV3-2
TGTGCCAGCAGCCCCGCGGGGTCAGGGATTGTGCAGCCCCAGCATTTT
CASSPAGSGIVQPQHF
>TRBD1|.|TRBJ2-3|TRBV25-1
TGTGCCAGCAGGGCAAATACAGGGGTTAGCACAGATACGCAGTATTTT
CASRANTGVSTDTQYF
>.|.|TRBJ2-7|TRBV5-1
TGCGCCAGCAGCCAGGGACTTAGCTACGAGCAGTACTTC
CASSQGLSYEQYF
>.|.|TRBJ1-2|TRBV3-1/TRBV3-2
TGTGCCAGCAGCCATTCACAGGGAAGGGATGGCTACACCTTC
CASSHSQGRDGYTF
>.|.|TRBJ1-2|TRBV6-5
TGTGCCAGCAGTTACTCAGCGGACTATGGCTACACCTTC
CASSYSADYGYTF
>TRBD1|.|TRBJ1-3|TRBV19
TGTGCCAGTAGGACACGGACAGGGGGCGCACGAAACACCATATATTTT
CASRTRTGGARNTIYF
>.|.|TRBJ2-7|TRBV5-1
TGCGCCAGCAGCTTGGCGCCAGGGGTATCCTACGAGCAGTACTTC
CASSLAPGVSYEQYF
>.|.|TRBJ2-3|TRBV18
TGTGCCAGCTCACCAATGGGGGCCGGGCTGTATTTT
CASSPMGAGLYF
>.|.|TRBJ1-1|TRBV5-1
TGCGCCAGCAGCTTGGGGGACACCACGAACACTGAAGCTTTCTTT
CASSLGDTTNTEAFF
>TRBD1|.|TRBJ1-2|TRBV14
TGTGCCAGCAGCCCTTTTCTCGGACAGGATAAGGATGGCTACACCTTC
CASSPFLGQDKDGYTF
>.|many|TRBJ1-5|TRBV2
TGTGCCAGCAGTTCCCGCGCGGCAGGGCTGGGGAATCAGCCCCAGCATTTT
CASSSRAAGLGNQPQHF
>TRBD1|.|TRBJ1-6|TRBV28
TGTGCCAGCAGAACCAGGGGGCTGGGAAATTCACCCCTCCACTTT
CASRTRGLGNSPLHF
>TRBD1|.|TRBJ1-2|TRBV6-5
TGTGCCAGCAGCGCAGGGGGATATGGCTACACCTTC
CASSAGGYGYTF
>TRBD1|.|TRBJ2-1|TRBV6-6
TGTGCCAGCAGTTACTCGACGACAGGGAACGTAGAGCAGTTCTTC
CASSYSTTGNVEQFF
>TRBD2|.|TRBJ2-1|TRBV11-2
TGTGCCAGCAGCACCACCGGGACTAGCGGGGCAGTCTCCTACAATGAGCAGTTCTTC
CASSTTGTSGAVSYNEQFF
>.|.|TRBJ1-1|TRBV10-3
TGTGCCACCCAGTCAGGGAACACTGAAGCTTTCTTT
CATQSGNTEAFF
>.|.|TRBJ2-2|TRBV11-1
TGTGCCAGCACGGAACAGGGCGTCGGGGAGCTGTTTTTT
CASTEQGVGELFF
>.|few|TRBJ1-5|TRBV5-1
TGCGCCAGCAGCCCCCGGGGGAGCGATCAGCCCCAGCATTTT
CASSPRGSDQPQHF
>.|once|TRBJ1-5|TRBV15
TGTGCCACCAGCGGAGGTCTGAGGCCCCAGCATTTT
CATSGGLRPQHF
>.|.|TRBJ2-3|TRBV5-4
TGTGCCAGCAGCTATGACAGATCAGATACGCAGTATTTT
CASSYDRSDTQYF
>TRBD1|.|TRBJ1-5|TRBV6-5
TGTGCCAGCAGTTCCCACCGACAGGGAGGCAATCAGCCCCAGCATTTT
CASSSHRQGGNQPQHF
>.|.|TRBJ2-3|TRBV5-1
TGCGCCAGCAGCTTGCCCACTTTAGTCGCCACAGATACGCAGTATTTT
CASSLPTLVATDTQYF
>.|few|TRBJ1-3|TRBV6-1
TGTGCCAGCAGTGATGGGCAGGGCCTAGGAAACACCATATATTTT
CASSDGQGLGNTIYF
>.|.|TRBJ2-3|TRBV18
TGTGCCAGCTCACCCAAAAGTAGGGGGATGGAAGATACGCAGTATTTT
CASSPKSRGMEDTQYF
>TRBD2|.|TRBJ2-7|TRBV5-1
TGCGCCAGCAGCTTGGTGGCGGGGGATACCTACGAGCAGTACTTC
CASSLVAGDTYEQYF
>.|.|TRBJ2-1|TRBV4-1
TGCGCCAGCAGCCAAGATACAAGCTCCTACAATGAGCAGTTCTTC
CASSQDTSSYNEQFF
>.|.|TRBJ1-6|TRBV10-3
TGTGCCATCAGTGAGGGAAGAGGTTCACCCCTCCACTTT
CAISEGRGSPLHF
>.|.|TRBJ2-5|TRBV5-1
TGCGCCAGCAGCTTGGATCTACAAGAGACCCAGTACTTC
CASSLDLQETQYF
>TRBD1|few|TRBJ1-1|TRBV18
TGTGCCAGCTCACAGGGATACAGGGGTGTCACTGAAGCTTTCTTT
CASSQGYRGVTEAFF
>.|.|TRBJ1-1|TRBV10-3
TGTGCCATCAGGACAGCGAACACTGAAGCTTTCTTT
CAIRTANTEAFF
>TRBD1|.|TRBJ1-2|TRBV7-9
TGTGCCAGCAGCTTAGGGGACAGTTATGGCTACACCTTC
CASSLGDSYGYTF